This T cell receptor (beta chain) was sequenced in a study of OX40 agonist ivuxolimab in advanced cancers. Broader study findings: What antigens the expanded peripheral T cells recognized was never established.

Germline lookup yields CDR1 LNHDA and CDR2 SQIVND (reference sequence). This CDR3 is 13 amino acids long. The germline V and J ends were trimmed by 9 bases and 1 base, with 12 bases remaining between them. As concerns this clone: Antigen specificity is unknown.

Measured with immunoSEQ multiplex PCR; TCRdb has only the in-frame clones, and not every one. This sample yields some 45,000 clones, of which 70% to 90% are seen a single time; about a third belongs to the top ten. The chain employs TRBV19 and TRBJ1-1, with D possibly matching TRBD1 (5 bases). The sample in question was CD4+ or CD8+ T cells sorted from blood, obtained in a trial of the OX40 agonist ivuxolimab. The source is an adult with an advanced solid tumor such as melanoma, head and neck, liver or kidney cancer. This CDR3 is CASTGARNTEAFF. The CDR3 coding sequence is TGTGCCAGCACCGGGGCCCGGAACACTGAAGCTTTCTTT.